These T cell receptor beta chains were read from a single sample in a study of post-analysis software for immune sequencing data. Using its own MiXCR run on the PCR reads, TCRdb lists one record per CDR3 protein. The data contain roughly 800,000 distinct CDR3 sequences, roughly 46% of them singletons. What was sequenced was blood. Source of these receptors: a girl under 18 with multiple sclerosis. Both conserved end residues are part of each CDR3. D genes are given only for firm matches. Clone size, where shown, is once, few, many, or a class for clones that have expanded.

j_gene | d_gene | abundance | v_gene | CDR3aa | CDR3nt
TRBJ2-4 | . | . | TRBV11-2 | CATRTLAKNIQYF | TGTGCCACTAGGACGCTAGCCAAAAACATTCAGTACTTC
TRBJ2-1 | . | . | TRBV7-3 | CASSLSEDPYNEQFF | TGTGCCAGCAGTCTCTCGGAGGATCCCTACAATGAGCAGTTCTTC
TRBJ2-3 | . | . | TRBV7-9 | CASRTRQEVVDTQYF | TGTGCCAGCAGGACCCGACAGGAGGTGGTGGATACGCAGTATTTT
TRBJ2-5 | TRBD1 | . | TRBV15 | CATSRDKGQGQTQYF | TGTGCCACCAGCAGAGATAAGGGACAGGGGCAGACCCAGTACTTC
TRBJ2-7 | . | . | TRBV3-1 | CASSQGPPRDEQYF | TGTGCCAGCAGCCAAGGACCCCCGAGGGACGAGCAGTACTTC
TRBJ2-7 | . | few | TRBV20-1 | CSAAPGTGSYEQYF | TGCAGTGCTGCCCCCGGGACGGGTTCCTACGAGCAGTACTTC
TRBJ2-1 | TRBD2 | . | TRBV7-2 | CASSFTLAGGYNEQFF | TGTGCCAGCAGCTTTACACTAGCGGGAGGGTACAATGAGCAGTTCTTC
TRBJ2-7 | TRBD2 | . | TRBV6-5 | CASSSPGTSGIEQYF | TGTGCCAGCAGTTCCCCCGGGACTAGCGGGATCGAGCAGTACTTC
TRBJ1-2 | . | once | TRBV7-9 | CASSLNGIYGYTF | TGTGCCAGCAGCTTAAACGGGATCTATGGCTACACCTTC
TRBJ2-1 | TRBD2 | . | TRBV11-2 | CASSSRPGGLEAELNNEQFF | TGTGCCAGCAGCTCACGACCGGGGGGACTAGAAGCCGAACTAAACAATGAGCAGTTCTTC
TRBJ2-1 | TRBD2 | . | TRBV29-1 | CSVASGRIQEGYNEQFF | TGCAGCGTAGCTAGCGGGAGAATTCAGGAGGGCTACAATGAGCAGTTCTTC
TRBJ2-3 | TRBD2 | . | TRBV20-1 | CSAPRTSGYSSSTDTQYF | TGCAGTGCTCCTCGGACTAGCGGGTATTCCTCTAGCACAGATACGCAGTATTTT
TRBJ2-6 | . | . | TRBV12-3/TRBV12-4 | CASSSGTNVLTF | TGTGCCAGCAGTTCTGGGACCAACGTCCTGACTTTC
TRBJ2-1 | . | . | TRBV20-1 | CSASSVGVVDEQFF | TGCAGTGCTAGTTCCGTGGGGGTAGTGGATGAGCAGTTCTTC
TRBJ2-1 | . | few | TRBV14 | CASSQSPYNEQFF | TGTGCCAGCAGCCAAAGTCCCTACAATGAGCAGTTCTTC
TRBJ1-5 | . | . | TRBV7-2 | CASSFRVSQPQHF | TGTGCCAGCAGCTTCAGGGTCAGTCAGCCCCAGCATTTT
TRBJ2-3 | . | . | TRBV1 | CTSISERGTDTQYF | TGCACCAGCATCTCGGAGCGGGGCACAGATACGCAGTATTTT
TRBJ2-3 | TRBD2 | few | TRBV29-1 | CSVVPSGGSTDTQYF | TGCAGCGTTGTACCTAGCGGGGGAAGCACAGATACGCAGTATTTT
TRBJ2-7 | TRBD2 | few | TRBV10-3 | CAISEGLAPYEQYF | TGTGCCATCAGTGAAGGACTAGCTCCCTACGAGCAGTACTTC
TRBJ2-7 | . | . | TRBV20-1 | CSASGPREINYEQYF | TGCAGTGCTAGTGGACCTCGGGAGATAAACTACGAGCAGTACTTC
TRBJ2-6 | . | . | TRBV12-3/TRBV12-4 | CASSPTSSGANVLTF | TGTGCCAGCAGTCCGACTAGCTCTGGGGCCAACGTCCTGACTTTC
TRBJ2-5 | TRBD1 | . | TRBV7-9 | CASSFDRVVRETQYF | TGTGCCAGCAGCTTCGACAGGGTAGTCAGAGAGACCCAGTACTTC
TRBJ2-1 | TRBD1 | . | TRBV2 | CASLGDRTYNEQFF | TGTGCCAGCCTAGGGGACAGGACGTACAATGAGCAGTTCTTC
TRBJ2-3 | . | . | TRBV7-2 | CASSPGPPPDTQYF | TGTGCCAGCAGCCCCGGACCCCCCCCAGATACGCAGTATTTT
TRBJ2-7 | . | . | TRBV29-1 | CSFNLNYEQYF | TGCAGCTTTAATTTAAACTACGAGCAGTACTTC
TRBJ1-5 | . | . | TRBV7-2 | CASSFKENQPQHF | TGTGCCAGCAGCTTTAAGGAGAATCAGCCCCAGCATTTT
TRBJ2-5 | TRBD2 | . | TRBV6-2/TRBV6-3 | CASRLWTSDQETQYF | TGTGCCAGCAGGCTGTGGACTAGCGACCAAGAGACCCAGTACTTC
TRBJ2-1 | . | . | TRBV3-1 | CASSPVDATYNEQFF | TGTGCCAGCAGCCCCGTAGACGCCACCTACAATGAGCAGTTCTTC
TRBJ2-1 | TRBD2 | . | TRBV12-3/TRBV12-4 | CASSLGRLAGSHNEQFF | TGTGCCAGCAGTTTAGGCCGTCTAGCGGGCAGCCACAATGAGCAGTTCTTC
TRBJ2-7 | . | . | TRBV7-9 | CASSYTGTYYEQYF | TGTGCCAGCAGCTACACCGGGACATACTACGAGCAGTACTTC